These 23 T cell receptor beta chains were all obtained from the same sample, sequenced in a study of T cells in localized non-small cell lung cancer. Generated by immunoSEQ multiplex PCR, the TCRdb table keeps only in-frame clones and is missing some. The sample has roughly 17,000 clones, 85% to 90% seen once. The input for sequencing was peripheral blood, taken before any cancer treatment. The receptors originated from a male donor older than 55 with stage II squamous cell lung carcinoma.

The chain has TRBV19 and TRBJ2-2; no reliable D call. V gave up 5 bases and J gave up 0 bases, with 10 bases separating them. The CDR3 spans 15 residues. Per the germline V gene, CDR1 is LNHDA and CDR2 is SQIVND (reference sequence). CDR3 protein: CASSLSAANTGELFF. The CDR3 DNA is TGTGCCAGTAGTCTGAGCGCGGCGAACACCGGGGAGCTGTTTTTT.

The CDR3: CASSLAGTSLSFF. The CDR3 bases are TGTGCCAGCAGCTTAGCGGGGACATCTCTCTCTTTCTTT. This chain connects TRBV7-6 to TRBJ1-1, with TRBD1 as a possible D gene (6 bases). V lost 0 bases and J lost 12, with 14 bases in between. The CDR3 has 13 amino acids. Germline V lookup: CDR1 SGHVS, CDR2 FNYEAQ.

The CDR3 DNA is TGTGCCAGCAGTCCAACCCTACTTACCGGGGAGCTGTTTTTT. This sequence encodes CASSPTLLTGELFF. The V gene is TRBV6-5, the J gene TRBJ2-2; D is unclear. The germline CDR1 and CDR2 sequences are MNHEY and SVGAGI. The germline V and J ends were trimmed by 5 bases and 5 bases, with 12 bases remaining between them. This CDR3 contains 14 residues.

CDR3 bases: TGTGCCAGCAGCTTCGGCAGTGGGGAGGTCTACGAGCAGTACTTC. It encodes CASSFGSGEVYEQYF. V and J are TRBV5-4 and TRBJ2-7; maybe TRBD2 (6 bases). The CDR3 runs to 15 residues. In germline, CDR1 is SGHNT, CDR2 YYREEE (reference sequence). Trimming took off 2 bases at V and 3 bases at J, with 15 bases between the two ends. Full variable domain (remainder filled in from reference TRBV5-4 and TRBJ2-7): ETGVTQSPTHLIKTRGQQVTLRCSSQSGHNTVSWYQQALGQGPQFIFQYYREEENGRGNFPPRFSGLQFPNYSSELNVNALELDDSALYLCASSFGSGEVYEQYFGPGTRLTVT.

This sequence joins TRBV27 and TRBJ2-6; no reliable D call. Between the trimmed V and J ends, which lost 7 bases and 0 bases, there was a span of 10 bases. Per germline, CDR1 MNHEY and CDR2 SMNVEV (reference sequence). This CDR3 spans 15 amino acids. CDR3 bases: TGTGCCAGCAAGGAGCCTAGCTCTGGGGCCAACGTCCTGACTTTC. This encodes CASKEPSSGANVLTF.

V and J are TRBV5-1 and TRBJ2-1; no firm D call. Germline lookup yields CDR1 SGHRS and CDR2 YFSETQ. V lost 0 bases to trimming and J lost 8 bases, with 3 bases between them. The CDR3 spans 11 residues. The CDR3 DNA reads as TGCGCCAGCAGCTTGGCGGATGAGCAGTTCTTC. Protein sequence: CASSLADEQFF. The complete variable domain, with remaining parts taken from reference TRBV5-1 and TRBJ2-1, reads KAGVTQTPRYLIKTRGQQVTLSCSPISGHRSVSWYQQTPGQGLQFLFEYFSETQRNKGNFPGRFSGRQFSNSRSEMNVSTLELGDSALYLCASSLADEQFFGPGTRLTVL.

V is TRBV7-8 and J is TRBJ2-7, with TRBD1 identical over 8 bases. The germline CDR1 and CDR2 sequences are SGHVS and FQNEAQ. The ends lost 4 bases at V and 6 bases at J; junction bases unmatched: 8. The length of the CDR3 is 14 residues. The CDR3 protein is CASSSDQGASEQYF. CDR3 in DNA: TGTGCCAGCAGCTCGGACCAGGGGGCGAGCGAGCAGTACTTC.

The chain carries TRBV29-1 and TRBJ2-1; 10 bases line up with TRBD2. Unmatched junction bases numbered 10, after V lost 7 bases and J lost 7 bases. Germline V gives CDR1 SQVTM, CDR2 ANQGSEA. This CDR3 is 14 amino acids long. The CDR3 reads CSASSGREDNEQFF. CDR3 in DNA: TGCAGCGCCTCTAGCGGGAGAGAAGATAATGAGCAGTTCTTC.

The rearrangement joins TRBV19 to TRBJ2-6; the D is unclear. V lost 3 bases and J 0 bases, leaving 6 bases between the germline ends. Germline loops: CDR1 LNHDA, CDR2 SQIVND (reference sequence). The CDR3 contains 15 residues. The CDR3 loop is CASSIGISGANVLTF. CDR3 DNA sequence: TGTGCCAGTAGTATTGGGATCTCTGGGGCCAACGTCCTGACTTTC.

The rearrangement uses TRBV6-6 and TRBJ1-2; possibly TRBD1 for D (5 bases). Germline V gene data show CDR1 as MNHNY and CDR2 as SVGAGI (reference sequence). CDR3 length equals 13 residues. The germline V and J ends were trimmed by 4 bases and 8 bases, with 14 bases remaining between them. The CDR3 DNA is TGTGCCAGCAGTTTCACCAGGGAGCAGGGCTACACCTTC. This translates into CASSFTREQGYTF.

This chain links TRBV6-1 with TRBJ2-7; a weak D match, TRBD1 (6 bases). V gave up 6 bases and J gave up 5 bases, with 8 bases separating them. Per germline, CDR1 MNHNS and CDR2 SASEGT. The CDR3 is 11 residues long. CDR3 nucleotides: TGTGCCAGCAGCCGGGACAACGAGCAGTACTTC. Its protein is CASSRDNEQYF.

The genes are TRBV11-2 and TRBJ1-1; D not certain. CDR3 length: 13 amino acids. Trimming stripped 3 bases from V and 1 base from J, with 6 bases between. Germline CDR1 and CDR2: SGHAT and FQNNGV. The CDR3 DNA reads as TGTGCCAGCAGCTTTATAGGGAACACTGAAGCTTTCTTT. It codes for CASSFIGNTEAFF. Full variable domain (remainder filled in from reference TRBV11-2 and TRBJ1-1): EAGVAQSPRYKIIEKRQSVAFWCNPISGHATLYWYQQILGQGPKLLIQFQNNGVVDDSQLPKDRFSAERLKGVDSTLKIQPAKLEDSAVYLCASSFIGNTEAFFGQGTRLTVV.

This chain links TRBV25-1 with TRBJ2-1, with 10 bases aligning to TRBD2. Germline CDR1 MGHDK, CDR2 SYGVNS. This CDR3 has 16 amino acids. V was pared by 4 bases and J by 4 bases, with 7 bases of the junction left unmatched. The CDR3: CASSGVAGGSYNEQFF. CDR3 bases: TGTGCCAGCAGTGGGGTAGCGGGAGGTTCGTACAATGAGCAGTTCTTC.

This clone was counted once. The rearrangement links TRBV2 to TRBJ2-3; perhaps TRBD1 as D (6 bases). This CDR3 contains 15 residues. The germline CDR1 and CDR2 sequences are SNHLY and FYNNEI. Trimming took off 4 bases at V and 0 bases at J, with 11 bases between the two ends. CDR3 coding DNA: TGTGCCAGCAGTGCACAGGGTTCCAGCACAGATACGCAGTATTTT. Its translation: CASSAQGSSTDTQYF.

The rearrangement links TRBV5-8 to TRBJ2-4; 7 bases map to TRBD2. Germline V CDR1 and CDR2: SGHTS, YDEGEE. There are 18 residues in the CDR3. V was clipped by 3 bases and J by 0 bases; unmatched bases: 12. CDR3 nucleotide sequence: TGTGCCAGCAGCTACTACCACTTTTTAGCGGGAGCCAAAAACATTCAGTACTTC. Encoded protein: CASSYYHFLAGAKNIQYF.

This chain uses TRBV28 with TRBJ2-7; D may be TRBD1 (5 bases). The CDR3 runs to 13 residues. Deletions cut 2 bases from V and 2 bases from J, with 7 bases between. The germline gives CDR1 MDHEN, CDR2 SYDVKM. CDR3 protein: CASSLQGTYEQYF. In DNA form, the CDR3 reads TGTGCCAGCAGTTTACAGGGAACCTACGAGCAGTACTTC. The full variable domain, in which reference TRBV28 and TRBJ2-7 provide the parts outside the CDR3, is DVKVTQSSRYLVKRTGEKVFLECVQDMDHENMFWYRQDPGLGLRLIYFSYDVKMKEKGDIPEGYSVSREKKERFSLILESASTNQTSMYLCASSLQGTYEQYFGPGTRLTVT.

Here the CDR3 DNA reads TGTGCCAGCAGCGTTCAAGCGGGAGGCCGACAAGAGACCCAGTACTTC. This codes for CASSVQAGGRQETQYF. The rearrangement uses TRBV9 and TRBJ2-5; 9 bases are a match to TRBD2. Germline loops: CDR1 SGDLS, CDR2 YYNGEE. The CDR3 runs to 16 residues. Trimming took 2 bases from V and 2 from J; bases not matched to a gene: 7.

In its sample, this clone was seen once. V is TRBV18 and J is TRBJ1-4, with D unresolved. The ends were cut back, 0 bases at V and 8 bases at J, with 10 bases in the middle. The CDR3 is 14 amino acids. Germline assignment: CDR1 KGHSH and CDR2 LQKENI. The CDR3 here is CASSPPQIGEKLFF. CDR3 bases: TGTGCCAGCTCACCACCCCAGATTGGGGAAAAACTGTTTTTT. The full variable domain, with the rest looked up from reference TRBV18 and TRBJ1-4, is NAGVMQNPRHLVRRRGQEARLRCSPMKGHSHVYWYRQLPEEGLKFMVYLQKENIIDESGMPKERFSAEFPKEGPSILRIQQVVRGDSAAYFCASSPPQIGEKLFFGSGTQLSVL.

CDR3 in amino acids: CASSTGLADHNEQFF. CDR3 coding DNA: TGTGCCAGCAGCACGGGACTAGCGGACCACAATGAGCAGTTCTTC. This chain uses TRBV7-3 with TRBJ2-1; 11 positions match TRBD2. V lost 5 bases, J lost 5 bases, and 5 bases stayed unmatched. This CDR3 comprises 15 residues. The germline V gene has CDR1 SGHTA and CDR2 FQGTGA.

The DNA for the CDR3 is TGTGCCAGCAGTTACCTTAAAGGCACAGATACGCAGTATTTT. It encodes CASSYLKGTDTQYF. The V gene is TRBV6-5, the J gene TRBJ2-3; no clear D. Germline CDR1 MNHEY, CDR2 SVGAGI. Trimming stripped 2 bases from V and 1 base from J, with 7 bases between. The CDR3 is 14 residues long.

The chain uses TRBV5-4 and TRBJ2-1; a possible D gene is TRBD2 (6 bases). The length of the CDR3 is 12 residues. With 5 bases removed from V and 11 bases from J, the gap between germline ends came to 14 bases. CDR1 is SGHNT, CDR2 YYREEE, per germline (reference sequence). CDR3 sequence reads: CASSRTTDKQFF. CDR3 bases: TGTGCCAGCAGTCGGACTACAGATAAGCAGTTCTTC. Using reference TRBV5-4 and TRBJ2-1 for the parts outside the CDR3, the full variable domain is ETGVTQSPTHLIKTRGQQVTLRCSSQSGHNTVSWYQQALGQGPQFIFQYYREEENGRGNFPPRFSGLQFPNYSSELNVNALELDDSALYLCASSRTTDKQFFGPGTRLTVL.

Only a few counts were recorded for this clone. V gene TRBV7-8 combines with J gene TRBJ2-7; D not resolved. V lost 1 base and J lost 0, with 7 bases in between. Germline assignment: CDR1 SGHVS and CDR2 FQNEAQ. This CDR3 is 14 amino acids long. The CDR3 region has the DNA TGTGCCAGCAGCTTAGGCCCTCGCTCCTACGAGCAGTACTTC. It yields the protein CASSLGPRSYEQYF.

The chain combines TRBV4-1 with TRBJ1-4; tentatively, D is TRBD1 (5 bases). Germline CDR1 reads MGHRA; CDR2 reads YSYEKL. The CDR3 runs 15 residues. Trimming left V 0 bases short and J 8 bases short, with 13 bases between. This chain's CDR3 is CASSQDGGVMEKLFF. For the CDR3, the DNA is TGCGCCAGCAGCCAAGATGGAGGGGTTATGGAAAAACTGTTTTTT.